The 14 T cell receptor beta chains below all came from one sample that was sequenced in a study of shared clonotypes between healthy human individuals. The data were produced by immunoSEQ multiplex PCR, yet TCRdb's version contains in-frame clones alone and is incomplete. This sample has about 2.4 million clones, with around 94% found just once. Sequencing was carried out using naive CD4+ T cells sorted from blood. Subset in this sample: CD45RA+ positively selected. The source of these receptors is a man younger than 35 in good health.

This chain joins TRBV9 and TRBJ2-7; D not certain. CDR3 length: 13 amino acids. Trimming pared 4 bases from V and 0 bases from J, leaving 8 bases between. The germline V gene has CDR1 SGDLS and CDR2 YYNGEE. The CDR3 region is CASSSGLSYEQYF. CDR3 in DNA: TGTGCCAGCAGCTCGGGTCTCTCCTACGAGCAGTACTTC.

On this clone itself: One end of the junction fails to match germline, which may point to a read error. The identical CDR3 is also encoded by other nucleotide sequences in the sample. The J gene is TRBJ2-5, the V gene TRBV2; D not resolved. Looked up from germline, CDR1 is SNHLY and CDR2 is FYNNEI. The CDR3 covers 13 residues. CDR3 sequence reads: CASSLAEQETQYF. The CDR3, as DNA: TGCGCCAGCAGTCTGGCAGAGCAAGAGACCCAGTACTTC. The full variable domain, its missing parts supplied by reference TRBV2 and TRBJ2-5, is EPEVTQTPSHQVTQMGQEVILRCVPISNHLYFYWYRQILGQKVEFLVSFYNNEISEKSEIFDDQFSVERPDGSNFTLKIRSTKLEDSAMYFCASSLAEQETQYFGPGTRLLVL.

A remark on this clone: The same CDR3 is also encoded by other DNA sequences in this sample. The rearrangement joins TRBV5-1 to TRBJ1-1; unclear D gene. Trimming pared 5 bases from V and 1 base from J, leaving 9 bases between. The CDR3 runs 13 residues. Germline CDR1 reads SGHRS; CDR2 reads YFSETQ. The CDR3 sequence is CASSFSANTEAFF. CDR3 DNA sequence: TGCGCCAGCAGTTTCTCAGCGAACACTGAAGCTTTCTTT.

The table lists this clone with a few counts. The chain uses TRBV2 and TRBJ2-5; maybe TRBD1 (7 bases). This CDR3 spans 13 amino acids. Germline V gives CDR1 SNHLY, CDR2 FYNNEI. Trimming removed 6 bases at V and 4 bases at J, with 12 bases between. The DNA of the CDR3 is TGTGCCAGCAGAGCAGGGGGAGGAGAGACCCAGTACTTC. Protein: CASRAGGGETQYF.

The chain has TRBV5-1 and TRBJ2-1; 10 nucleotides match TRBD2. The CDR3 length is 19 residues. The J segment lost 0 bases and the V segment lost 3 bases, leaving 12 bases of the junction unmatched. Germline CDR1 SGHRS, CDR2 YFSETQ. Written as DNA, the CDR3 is TGCGCCAGCAGCTGGGGGAGGCTAGCGGGAGTACGCTCCTACAATGAGCAGTTCTTC. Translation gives CASSWGRLAGVRSYNEQFF.

The CDR3 bases are TGTGCCAGCAGCCCGGGGGGGTTTAATGAAAAACTGTTTTTT. This sequence encodes CASSPGGFNEKLFF. The chain carries TRBV7-9 and TRBJ1-4; the D gene is possibly TRBD1 (5 bases). The CDR3 consists of 14 residues. Between the trimmed V and J ends, which lost 5 bases and 4 bases, there was a span of 11 bases. CDR1 is SEHNR, CDR2 FQNEAQ, per germline (reference sequence).

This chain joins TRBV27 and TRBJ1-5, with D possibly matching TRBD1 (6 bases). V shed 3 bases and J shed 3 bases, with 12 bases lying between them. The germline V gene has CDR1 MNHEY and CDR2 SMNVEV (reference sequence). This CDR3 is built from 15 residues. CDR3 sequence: CASSFFRGPNQPQHF. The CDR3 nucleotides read TGTGCCAGCAGTTTCTTCCGGGGGCCCAATCAGCCCCAGCATTTT.

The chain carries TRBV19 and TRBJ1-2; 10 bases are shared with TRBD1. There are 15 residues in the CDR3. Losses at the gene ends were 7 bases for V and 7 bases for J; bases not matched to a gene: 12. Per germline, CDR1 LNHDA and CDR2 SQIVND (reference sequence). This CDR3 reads CASTLFRDRGSGYTF. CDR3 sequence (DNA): TGTGCCAGTACCCTCTTCCGGGACAGGGGCTCTGGCTACACCTTC.

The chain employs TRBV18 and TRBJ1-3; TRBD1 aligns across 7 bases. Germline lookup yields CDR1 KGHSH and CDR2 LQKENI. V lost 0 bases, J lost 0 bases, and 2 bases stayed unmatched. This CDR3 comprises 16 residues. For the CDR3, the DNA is TGTGCCAGCTCACCACCGGGGACAGTCTCTGGAAACACCATATATTTT. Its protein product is CASSPPGTVSGNTIYF. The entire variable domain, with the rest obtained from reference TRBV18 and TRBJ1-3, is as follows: NAGVMQNPRHLVRRRGQEARLRCSPMKGHSHVYWYRQLPEEGLKFMVYLQKENIIDESGMPKERFSAEFPKEGPSILRIQQVVRGDSAAYFCASSPPGTVSGNTIYFGEGSWLTVV.

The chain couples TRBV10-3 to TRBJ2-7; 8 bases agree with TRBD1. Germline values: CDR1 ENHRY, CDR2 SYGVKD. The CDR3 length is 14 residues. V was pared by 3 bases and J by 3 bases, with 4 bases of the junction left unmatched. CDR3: CAISDIGQGYEQYF. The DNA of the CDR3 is TGTGCCATCAGTGATATAGGACAGGGCTACGAGCAGTACTTC.

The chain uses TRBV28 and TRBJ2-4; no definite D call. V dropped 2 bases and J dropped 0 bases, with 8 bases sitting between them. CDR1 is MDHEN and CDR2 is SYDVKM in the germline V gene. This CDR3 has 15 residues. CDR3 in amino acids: CASSLISLAKNIQYF. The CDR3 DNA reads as TGTGCCAGCAGTTTAATCTCCCTAGCCAAAAACATTCAGTACTTC.

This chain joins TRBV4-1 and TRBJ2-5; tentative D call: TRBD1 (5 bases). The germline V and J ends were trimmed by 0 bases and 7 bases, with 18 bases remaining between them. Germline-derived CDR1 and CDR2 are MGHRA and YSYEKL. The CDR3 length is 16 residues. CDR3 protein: CASSQEDRRGRATQYF. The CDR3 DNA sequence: TGCGCCAGCAGCCAAGAGGACCGTAGGGGAAGAGCGACCCAGTACTTC.

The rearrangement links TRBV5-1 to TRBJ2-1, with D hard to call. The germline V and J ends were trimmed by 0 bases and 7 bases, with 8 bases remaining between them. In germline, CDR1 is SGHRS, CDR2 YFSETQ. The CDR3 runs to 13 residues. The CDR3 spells CASSLAVLNEQFF. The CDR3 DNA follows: TGCGCCAGCAGCTTGGCCGTTCTGAATGAGCAGTTCTTC.

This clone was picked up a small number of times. The chain's CDR3 is CAWSVQGVTEAFF. The CDR3 DNA reads as TGTGCCTGGAGTGTGCAGGGGGTAACTGAAGCTTTCTTT. The gene calls are TRBV30 and TRBJ1-1, with TRBD1 matching 7 bases. From germline, CDR1 is GTSNPN and CDR2 SVGIG (reference sequence). This CDR3 is built from 13 residues. V shed 0 bases, J shed 5 bases, and the junction held 3 bases outside the gene matches.